These T cell receptor beta chains were read from a single sample in a study of low-dose radiotherapy and immunotherapy resistance in tumors. In TCRdb, the reads were re-called with MiXCR into one record per CDR3 protein. The sample lists 35,000 to 50,000 distinct CDR3 sequences, 25% to 40% occurring once. The material was PBMCs, obtained before treatment. These receptors all stem from a male donor with gallbladder cancer. Both conserved end residues are part of each CDR3. A clone size is listed for some rows: how often the clone was seen (once, few, many), or a class if it is expanded.

CASRGLAGEQYF | TRBJ2-7 | TRBV12-3/TRBV12-4 | .
CASRLGQNSYEQYF | TRBJ2-7 | TRBV6-2/TRBV6-3 | many
CASSHPLRTDTQYF | TRBJ2-3 | TRBV5-6 | .
CASSGTGTRRHEQYF | TRBJ2-7 | TRBV5-1 | .
CASSEQRYNEQFF | TRBJ2-1 | TRBV6-2/TRBV6-3 | .
CASSAGAGDGYTF | TRBJ1-2 | TRBV25-1 | many
CASRAGQGYEKLFF | TRBJ1-4 | TRBV2 | .
CASSLARGVAGGEVQETQYF | TRBJ2-5 | TRBV7-2 | many
CASSEGLEIDEQFF | TRBJ2-1 | TRBV2 | few
CASSLQGGDTQYF | TRBJ2-3 | TRBV5-1 | .
CASSYSDRGQETQYF | TRBJ2-5 | TRBV6-6 | many
CASSQDQPTGAKNIQYF | TRBJ2-4 | TRBV4-1 | many
CASRPPGGTVALHF | TRBJ1-6 | TRBV6-6 | many
CSAMREGEGEQFF | TRBJ2-1 | TRBV20-1 | many
CAWSDRDTASKF | TRBJ2-7 | TRBV30 | many
CASSPLTVNYEQYF | TRBJ2-7 | TRBV4-1 | many
CASRKGQGSYEQYF | TRBJ2-7 | TRBV2 | many
CASSLNRAYEQYF | TRBJ2-7 | TRBV27 | many
CASSSPVGNQPQHF | TRBJ1-5 | TRBV6-6 | many
CASSTGLAGTATQYF | TRBJ2-5 | TRBV7-6 | .
CASSPLLAGRTDTQYF | TRBJ2-3 | TRBV5-1 | many
CASSQGSGGGYSNQPQHF | TRBJ1-5 | TRBV4-2 | .